This TCR beta chain was captured by sequencing in a study of tumor-infiltrating T cells and Merkel cell polyomavirus. About the research overall: The T cells studied were CD8+ and recognized the Merkel cell polyomavirus KLL epitope. Study results and caveats: KLL-specific TRB repertoires were diverse and largely private.

Concerning this clone itself: As yet, its antigen is unknown.

Assay: immunoSEQ multiplex PCR; the TCRdb copy retains only in-frame clones and omits some. The sample records about 25,000 clones, roughly nine tenths being singletons. All patients' tumors stained robustly positive for Merkel cell polyomavirus Large T antigen by immunohistochemistry. The source is a man in his fifties or sixties with Merkel cell carcinoma. Sequencing was carried out using lymph node tissue.

The CDR3 bases are TGTGCCAGTAGTTCCAGGTCAACTAATGAAAAACTGTTTTTT. Residues: CASSSRSTNEKLFF. This chain connects TRBV19 to TRBJ1-4; D is ambiguous. This CDR3 has 14 residues. V lost 5 bases to trimming and J lost 0 bases, with 7 bases between them. Germline loops: CDR1 LNHDA, CDR2 SQIVND (reference sequence).